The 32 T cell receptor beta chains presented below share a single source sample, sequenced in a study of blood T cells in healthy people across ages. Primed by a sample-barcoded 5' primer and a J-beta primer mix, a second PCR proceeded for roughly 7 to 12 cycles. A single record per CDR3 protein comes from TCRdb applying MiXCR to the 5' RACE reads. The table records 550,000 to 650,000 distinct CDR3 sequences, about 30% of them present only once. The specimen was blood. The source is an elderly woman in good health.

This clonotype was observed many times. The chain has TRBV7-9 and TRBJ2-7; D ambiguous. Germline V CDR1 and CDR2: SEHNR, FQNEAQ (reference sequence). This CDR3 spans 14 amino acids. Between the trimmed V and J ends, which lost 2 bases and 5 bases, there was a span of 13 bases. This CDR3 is CASSLTHQKNEQYF. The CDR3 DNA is TGTGCCAGCAGCTTAACCCACCAAAAAAACGAGCAGTACTTC.

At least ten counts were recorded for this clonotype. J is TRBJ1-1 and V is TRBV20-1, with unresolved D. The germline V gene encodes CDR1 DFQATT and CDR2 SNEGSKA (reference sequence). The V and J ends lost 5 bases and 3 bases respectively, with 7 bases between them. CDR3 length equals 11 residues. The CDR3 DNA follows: TGCAGTGCTCGTAGGGACACTGAAGCTTTCTTT. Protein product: CSARRDTEAFF.

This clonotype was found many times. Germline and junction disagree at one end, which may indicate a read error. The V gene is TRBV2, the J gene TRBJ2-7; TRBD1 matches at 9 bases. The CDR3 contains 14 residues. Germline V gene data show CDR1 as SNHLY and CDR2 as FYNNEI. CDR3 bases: TGTGCCAGCACTGAAGGGACAGGGAACTACGAGCAGTACTTC. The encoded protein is CASTEGTGNYEQYF.

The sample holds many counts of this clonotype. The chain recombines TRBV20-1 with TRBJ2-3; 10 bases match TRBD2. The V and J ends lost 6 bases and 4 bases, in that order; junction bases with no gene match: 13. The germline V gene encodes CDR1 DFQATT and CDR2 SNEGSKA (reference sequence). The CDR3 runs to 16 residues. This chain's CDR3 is CSAEVASGGPPDTQYF. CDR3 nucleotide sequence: TGCAGTGCGGAGGTGGCTAGCGGGGGCCCCCCAGATACGCAGTATTTT.

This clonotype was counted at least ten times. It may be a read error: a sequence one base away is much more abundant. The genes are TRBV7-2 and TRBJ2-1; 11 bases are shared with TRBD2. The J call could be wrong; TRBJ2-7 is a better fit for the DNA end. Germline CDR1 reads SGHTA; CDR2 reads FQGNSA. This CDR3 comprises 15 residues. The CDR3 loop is CASSFLAGGYNEQYF. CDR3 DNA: TGTGCCAGCAGCTTTCTAGCGGGGGGCTACAATGAGCAGTACTTC.

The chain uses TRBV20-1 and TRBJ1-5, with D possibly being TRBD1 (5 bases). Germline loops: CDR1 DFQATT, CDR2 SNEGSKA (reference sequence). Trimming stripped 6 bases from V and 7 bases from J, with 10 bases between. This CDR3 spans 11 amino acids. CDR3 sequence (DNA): TGCAGTGCGGGGGGAGGCCAGCCCCAGCATTTT. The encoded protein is CSAGGGQPQHF.

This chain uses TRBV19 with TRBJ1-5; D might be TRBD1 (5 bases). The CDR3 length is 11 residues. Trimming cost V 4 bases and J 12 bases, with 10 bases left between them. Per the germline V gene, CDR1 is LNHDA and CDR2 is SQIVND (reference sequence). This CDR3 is CASSTTEVQHF. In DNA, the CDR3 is TGTGCCAGTAGTACGACAGAGGTCCAGCATTTT.

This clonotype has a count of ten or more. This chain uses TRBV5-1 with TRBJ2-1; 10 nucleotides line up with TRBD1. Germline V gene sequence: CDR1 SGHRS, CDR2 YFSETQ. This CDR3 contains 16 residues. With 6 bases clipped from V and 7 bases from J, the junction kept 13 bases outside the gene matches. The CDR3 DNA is TGCGCCAGCATCAAATTCGGGACAGGGGCGAGAAATGAGCAGTTCTTC. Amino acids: CASIKFGTGARNEQFF.

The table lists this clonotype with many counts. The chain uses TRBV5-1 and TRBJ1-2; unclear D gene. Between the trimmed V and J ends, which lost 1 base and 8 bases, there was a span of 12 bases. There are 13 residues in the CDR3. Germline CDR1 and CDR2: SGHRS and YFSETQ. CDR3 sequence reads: CASSLMLDGGYTF. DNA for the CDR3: TGCGCCAGCAGCTTGATGTTGGACGGGGGCTACACCTTC.

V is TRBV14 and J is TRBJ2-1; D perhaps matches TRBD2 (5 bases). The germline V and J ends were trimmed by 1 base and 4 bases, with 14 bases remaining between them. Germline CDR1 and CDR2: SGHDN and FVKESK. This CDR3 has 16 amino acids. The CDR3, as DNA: TGTGCCAGCAGCCAAGTCAGGACTCAAAATTACAATGAGCAGTTCTTC. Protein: CASSQVRTQNYNEQFF.

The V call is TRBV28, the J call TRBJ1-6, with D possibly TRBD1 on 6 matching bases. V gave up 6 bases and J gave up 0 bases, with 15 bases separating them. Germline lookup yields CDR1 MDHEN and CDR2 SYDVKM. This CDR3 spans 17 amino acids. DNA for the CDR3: TGTGCCAGCAGGGAACCAGGGGCTGGCTCCTATAATTCACCCCTCCACTTT. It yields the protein CASREPGAGSYNSPLHF.

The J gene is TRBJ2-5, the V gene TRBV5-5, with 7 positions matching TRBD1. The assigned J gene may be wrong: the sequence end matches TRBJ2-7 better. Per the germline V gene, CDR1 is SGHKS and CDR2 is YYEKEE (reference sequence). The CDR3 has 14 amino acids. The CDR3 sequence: CASSQTGYNYEQYF. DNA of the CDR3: TGTGCCAGCAGCCAGACAGGGTATAACTACGAGCAGTACTTC.

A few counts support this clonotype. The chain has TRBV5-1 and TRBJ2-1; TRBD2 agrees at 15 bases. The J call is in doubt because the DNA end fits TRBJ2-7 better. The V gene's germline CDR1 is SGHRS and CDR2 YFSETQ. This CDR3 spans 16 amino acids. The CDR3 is CASSKGTSGGYNEQYF. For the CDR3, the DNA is TGCGCCAGCAGCAAAGGGACTAGCGGGGGGTACAATGAGCAGTACTTC.

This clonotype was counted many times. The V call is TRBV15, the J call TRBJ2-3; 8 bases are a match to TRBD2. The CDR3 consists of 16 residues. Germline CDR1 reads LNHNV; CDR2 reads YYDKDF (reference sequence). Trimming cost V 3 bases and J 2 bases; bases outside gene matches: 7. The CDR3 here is CATSRRTSQYTDTQYF. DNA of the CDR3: TGTGCCACCAGCAGGCGGACTAGCCAATACACAGATACGCAGTATTTT. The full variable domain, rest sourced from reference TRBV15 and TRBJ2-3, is DAMVIQNPRYQVTQFGKPVTLSCSQTLNHNVMYWYQQKSSQAPKLLFHYYDKDFNNEADTPDNFQSRRPNTSFCFLDIRSPGLGDTAMYLCATSRRTSQYTDTQYFGPGTRLTVL.

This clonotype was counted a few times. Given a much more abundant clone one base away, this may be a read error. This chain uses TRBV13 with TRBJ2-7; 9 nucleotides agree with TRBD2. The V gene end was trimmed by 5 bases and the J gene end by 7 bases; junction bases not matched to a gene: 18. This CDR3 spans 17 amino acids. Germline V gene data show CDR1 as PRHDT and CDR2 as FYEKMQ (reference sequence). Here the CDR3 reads CASSTKISGGNYNEQYF. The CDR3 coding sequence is TGTGCCAGCAGCACGAAGATCAGCGGGGGGAATTACAATGAGCAGTACTTC. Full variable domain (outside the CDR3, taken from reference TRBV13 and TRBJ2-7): AAGVIQSPRHLIKEKRETATLKCYPIPRHDTVYWYQQGPGQDPQFLISFYEKMQSDKGSIPDRFSAQQFSDYHSELNMSSLELGDSALYFCASSTKISGGNYNEQYFGPGTRLTVT.

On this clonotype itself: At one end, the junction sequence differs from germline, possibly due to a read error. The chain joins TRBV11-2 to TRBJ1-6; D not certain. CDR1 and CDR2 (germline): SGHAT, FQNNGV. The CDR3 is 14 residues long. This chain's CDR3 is CASSLNSGDSPPHF. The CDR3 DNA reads TGTGCCAGCAGCTTAAATTCGGGTGATTCACCCCCCCACTTT.

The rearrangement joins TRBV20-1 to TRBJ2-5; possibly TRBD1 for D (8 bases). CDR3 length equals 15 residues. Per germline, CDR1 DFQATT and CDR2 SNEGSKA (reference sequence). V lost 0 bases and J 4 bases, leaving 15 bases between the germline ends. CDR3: CSARDHRGGGETQYF. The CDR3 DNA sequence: TGCAGTGCTAGAGATCACAGGGGGGGAGGAGAGACCCAGTACTTC.

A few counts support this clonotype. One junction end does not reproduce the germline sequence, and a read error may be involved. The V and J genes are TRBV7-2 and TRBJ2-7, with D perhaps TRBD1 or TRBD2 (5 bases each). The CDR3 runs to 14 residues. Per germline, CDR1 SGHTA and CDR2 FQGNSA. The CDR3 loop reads CASSLGGTSSEQYF. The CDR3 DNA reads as TGTGCCAGCAGCTTAGGAGGGACCTCCTCCGAGCAGTACTTC.

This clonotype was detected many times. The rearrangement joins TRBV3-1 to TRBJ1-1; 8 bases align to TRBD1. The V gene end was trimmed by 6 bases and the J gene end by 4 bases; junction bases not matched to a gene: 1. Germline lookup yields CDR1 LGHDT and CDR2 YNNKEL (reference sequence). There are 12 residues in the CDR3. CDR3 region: CASSDRGTEAFF. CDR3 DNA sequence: TGTGCCAGCAGTGACAGGGGCACTGAAGCTTTCTTT.

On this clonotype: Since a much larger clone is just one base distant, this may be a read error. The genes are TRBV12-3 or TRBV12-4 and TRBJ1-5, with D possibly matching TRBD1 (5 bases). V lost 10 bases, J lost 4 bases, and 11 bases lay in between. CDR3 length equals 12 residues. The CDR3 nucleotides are TGTGCCAACCGTAGGGGAAATCAGCCCCAGCATTTT. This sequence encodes CANRRGNQPQHF.

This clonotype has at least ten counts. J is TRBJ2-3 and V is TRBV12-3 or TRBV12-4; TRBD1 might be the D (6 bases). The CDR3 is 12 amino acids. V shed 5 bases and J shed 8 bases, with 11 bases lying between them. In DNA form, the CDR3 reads TGTGCCAGCAGTCAACAGGGCGGTACGCAGTATTTT. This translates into CASSQQGGTQYF.

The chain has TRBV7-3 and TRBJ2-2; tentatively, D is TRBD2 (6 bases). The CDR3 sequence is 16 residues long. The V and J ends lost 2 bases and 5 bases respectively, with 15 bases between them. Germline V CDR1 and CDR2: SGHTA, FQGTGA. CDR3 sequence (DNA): TGTGCCAGCAGCTTACCCGGCCTCGGGGGTACCGGGGAGCTGTTTTTT. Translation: CASSLPGLGGTGELFF.

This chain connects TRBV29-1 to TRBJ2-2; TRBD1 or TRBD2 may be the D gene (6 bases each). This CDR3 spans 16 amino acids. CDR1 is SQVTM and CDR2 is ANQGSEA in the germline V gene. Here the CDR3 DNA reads TGCGGCGGCACAAAGGGGGGCAGCCGAAACACCGGGGAGCTGTTTTTT. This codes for CGGTKGGSRNTGELFF.

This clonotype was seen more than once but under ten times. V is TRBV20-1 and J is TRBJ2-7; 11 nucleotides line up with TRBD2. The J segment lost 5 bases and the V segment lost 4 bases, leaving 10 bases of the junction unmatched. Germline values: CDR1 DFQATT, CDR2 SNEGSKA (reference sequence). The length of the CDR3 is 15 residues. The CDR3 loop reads CSATAGTSGSDEQYF. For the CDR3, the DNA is TGCAGTGCTACAGCTGGGACTAGCGGATCTGACGAGCAGTACTTC.

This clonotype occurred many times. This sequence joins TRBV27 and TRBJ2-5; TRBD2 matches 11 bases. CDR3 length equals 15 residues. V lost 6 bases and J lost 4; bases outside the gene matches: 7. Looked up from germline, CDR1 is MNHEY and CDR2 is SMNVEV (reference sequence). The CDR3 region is CASRHSGGAGETQYF. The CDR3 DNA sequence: TGTGCCAGCAGACATAGCGGGGGGGCCGGAGAGACCCAGTACTTC.

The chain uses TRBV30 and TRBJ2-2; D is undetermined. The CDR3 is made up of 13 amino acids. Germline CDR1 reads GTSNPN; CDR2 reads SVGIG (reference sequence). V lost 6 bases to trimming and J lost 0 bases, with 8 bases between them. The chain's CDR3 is CACLRTNTGELFF. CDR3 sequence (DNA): TGTGCCTGCTTGAGAACGAACACCGGGGAGCTGTTTTTT.

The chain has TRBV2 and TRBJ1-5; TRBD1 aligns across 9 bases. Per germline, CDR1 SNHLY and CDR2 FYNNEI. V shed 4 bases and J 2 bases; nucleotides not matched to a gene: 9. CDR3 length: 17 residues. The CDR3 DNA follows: TGTGCCAGCAGTGGTCCCGGGACAGGGACCGGCAATCAGCCCCAGCATTTT. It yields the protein CASSGPGTGTGNQPQHF.

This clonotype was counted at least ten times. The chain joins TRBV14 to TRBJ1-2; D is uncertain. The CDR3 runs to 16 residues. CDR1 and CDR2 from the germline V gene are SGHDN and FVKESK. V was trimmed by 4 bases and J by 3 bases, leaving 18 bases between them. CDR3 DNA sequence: TGTGCCAGCAGCCCCGGGATTCAGCTTATTTACTATGGCTACACCTTC. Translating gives CASSPGIQLIYYGYTF.

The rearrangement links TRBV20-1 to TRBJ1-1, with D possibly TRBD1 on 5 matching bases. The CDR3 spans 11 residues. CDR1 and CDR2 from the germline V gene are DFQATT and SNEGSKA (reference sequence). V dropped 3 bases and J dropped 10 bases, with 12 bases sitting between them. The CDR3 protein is CSASFRDPAFF. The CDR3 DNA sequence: TGCAGTGCTAGCTTCAGGGACCCAGCTTTCTTT.

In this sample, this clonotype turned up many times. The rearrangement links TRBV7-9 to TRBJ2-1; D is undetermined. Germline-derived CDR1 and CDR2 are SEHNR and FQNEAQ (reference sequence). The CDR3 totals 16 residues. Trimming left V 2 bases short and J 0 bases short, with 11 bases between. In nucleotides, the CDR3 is TGTGCCAGCAGCTTACTACGAAGGAGCTCCTACAATGAGCAGTTCTTC. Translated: CASSLLRRSSYNEQFF. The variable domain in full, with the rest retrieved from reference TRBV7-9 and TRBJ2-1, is DTGVSQNPRHKITKRGQNVTFRCDPISEHNRLYWYRQTLGQGPEFLTYFQNEAQLEKSRLLSDRFSAERPKGSFSTLEIQRTEQGDSAMYLCASSLLRRSSYNEQFFGPGTRLTVL.

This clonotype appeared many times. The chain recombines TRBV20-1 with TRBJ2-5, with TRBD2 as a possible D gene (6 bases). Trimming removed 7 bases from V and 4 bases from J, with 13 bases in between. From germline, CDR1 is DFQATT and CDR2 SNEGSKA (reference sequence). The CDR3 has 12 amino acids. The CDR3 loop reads CSGGVTGETQYF. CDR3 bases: TGCAGTGGGGGGGTAACAGGAGAGACCCAGTACTTC.

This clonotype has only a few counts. The CDR3 spells CASSARVTSGQPQHF. The DNA for the CDR3 is TGTGCCAGCAGTGCGCGGGTTACCAGCGGGCAGCCCCAGCATTTT. The chain couples TRBV28 to TRBJ1-5, with D uncertain. This CDR3 comprises 15 residues. Germline lookup yields CDR1 MDHEN and CDR2 SYDVKM. The germline V and J ends were trimmed by 5 bases and 7 bases, with 18 bases remaining between them.